Listed below are T cell receptor beta chains from one sample, sequenced in a study of long-term antiretroviral therapy in people with HIV. Clones were read by immunoSEQ multiplex PCR, and TCRdb kept only the in-frame ones, dropping some. The repertoire holds 25,000 to 35,000 clones, approximately 80% seen once, with approximately 8% in the top ten. Here the sequenced sample was unsorted PBMCs, taken 3.1 years after starting antiretroviral therapy. These receptors all stem from a woman aged 45-65 years with HIV. Each CDR3 is given with its conserved first and last residue. D genes are given only for firm matches. Clone size, where shown, is once, few, many, or a class for clones that have expanded.

>16|TRBV18|TRBJ2-5|-|-
TGTGCCAGCTCATCCCAGCCTGCCCTTCCCTCAGAGACCCAGTACTTC
CASSSQPALPSETQYF
>13|TRBV5-5|TRBJ2-7|-|-
TGTGCCAGCAGCTTCTCCTTTTCCTACGAGCAGTACTTC
CASSFSFSYEQYF
>12|TRBV25-1|TRBJ1-2|TRBD1|few
TGTGCCAGCAGTGAGTTGACAGGGGCATACACCTTC
CASSELTGAYTF
>13|TRBV9|TRBJ1-6|-|-
TGTGCCAGCAGACGGGGTAAAAATTCACCCCTCCACTTT
CASRRGKNSPLHF
>17|TRBV4-1|TRBJ2-7|TRBD2|few
TGCGCCAGCAGCGTACCTGTAGCGGGGCTTCCCTCCTACGAGCAGTACTTC
CASSVPVAGLPSYEQYF
>11|TRBV6-1|TRBJ1-2|-|-
TGTGCCAGCAGAGAGACCTATGGCTACACCTTC
CASRETYGYTF
>10|TRBV20-1|TRBJ2-1|-|-
TGCAGTGCGTCTTCGGGGGCCGCACTCTTC
CSASSGAALF
>17|TRBV29-1|TRBJ2-3|-|-
TGCAGCGTTGTCGAGTTGTACGGCCACCCCCGCACAGATACGCAGTATTTT
CSVVELYGHPRTDTQYF
>13|TRBV5-4|TRBJ1-4|TRBD1|-
TGTGCCAGCAGCTCAGGGGGCGTCGGAAAACTGTTTTTT
CASSSGGVGKLFF
>16|TRBV9|TRBJ1-1|TRBD1|-
TGTGCCAGCACCCAGGGGGCAGCCTACATGAACACTGAAGCTTTCTTT
CASTQGAAYMNTEAFF
>16|TRBV9|TRBJ2-1|TRBD2|-
TGTGCCAGCAGCCCTTTTCTAGCGGGGGGTTACAATGAGCAGTTCTTC
CASSPFLAGGYNEQFF
>16|TRBV2|TRBJ1-6|-|once
TGTGCCAGCTCCCTTGGGTTCTCTAGTTATAATTCACCCCTCCACTTT
CASSLGFSSYNSPLHF
>15|TRBV9|TRBJ1-3|TRBD1|once
TGTGCCAGCAGCGAAGCGGGACAGGGTGGAAACACCATATATTTT
CASSEAGQGGNTIYF
>16|TRBV27|TRBJ2-3|TRBD1|-
TGTGCCAGCAGTTTAAGGTGGGACAGGGGAACCGATACGCAGTATTTT
CASSLRWDRGTDTQYF
>14|TRBV6-1|TRBJ2-2|TRBD1|few
TGTGCCAGCAGTCGGGACAGGTTGGCCGGGGAGCTGTTTTTT
CASSRDRLAGELFF
>13|TRBV6-5|TRBJ1-4|-|-
TGTGCCAGCAGTTACGTGGAGCGAGAAAAACTGTTTTTT
CASSYVEREKLFF
>13|TRBV29-1|TRBJ1-2|-|-
TGCAGCGTTGAAGGCCAGGGATATTATGGCTACACCTTC
CSVEGQGYYGYTF
>14|TRBV7-2|TRBJ2-1|TRBD1|medium-sized
TGTGCCAGCGGGCAGGGGGTTGGTTTGGATGAGCAGTTCTTC
CASGQGVGLDEQFF
>15|TRBV5-6|TRBJ2-4|-|-
TGTGCCAGCAGCTTGGAAGGACTAGCCAAAAACATTCAGTACTTC
CASSLEGLAKNIQYF
>15|TRBV18|TRBJ1-3|TRBD1|-
TGTGCCAGCGCCCCAGGGACAGGGACTGGAAACACCATATATTTT
CASAPGTGTGNTIYF
>15|TRBV29-1|TRBJ1-2|-|-
TGCAGCGTTGAACCCCCGGCTGGAGCTAACTATGGCTACACCTTC
CSVEPPAGANYGYTF
>15|TRBV7-2|TRBJ1-5|-|-
TGTGCCAGCAGCTTAGGTGGAAATAGCAATCAGCCCCAGCATTTT
CASSLGGNSNQPQHF
>14|TRBV2|TRBJ1-1|-|-
TGTGCCAGCACCTACAGGGCCGCTGGGACTGAAGCTTTCTTT
CASTYRAAGTEAFF
>17|TRBV7-2|TRBJ1-6|-|-
TGTGCCAGCAGCTTAGCCCCTCTGAGCTCCTATAATTCACCCCTCCACTTT
CASSLAPLSSYNSPLHF
>14|TRBV10-3|TRBJ1-3|-|-
TGTGCCATCAGTCGACAGGCATCTGGAAACACCATATATTTT
CAISRQASGNTIYF
>14|TRBV5-1|TRBJ1-2|-|-
TGCGCCAGCAGCTTGACGGGCAGGGACTATGGCTACACCTTC
CASSLTGRDYGYTF
>15|TRBV10-1|TRBJ1-6|-|-
TGCGCCAGCAGTGAGAAGGGTTTCGATAATTCACCCCTCCACTTT
CASSEKGFDNSPLHF
>15|TRBV4-1|TRBJ2-5|TRBD2|-
TGCGCCAGCAGCCTCGGGGAGGGAAGTAGAGAGACCCAGTACTTC
CASSLGEGSRETQYF
>11|TRBV29-1|TRBJ2-3|-|few
TGCAGCGTTGAAGGTGGAGATACGCAGTATTTT
CSVEGGDTQYF
>14|TRBV7-9|TRBJ2-6|-|-
TGTGCCAGCACCAGGCAGGCTGGGGCCAACGTCCTGACTTTC
CASTRQAGANVLTF
>13|TRBV7-9|TRBJ2-1|-|-
TGTGCCAGCAGCTCCGCCGACTACAATGAGCAGTTCTTC
CASSSADYNEQFF
>15|TRBV7-9|TRBJ2-1|TRBD2|-
TGTGCCAGCAGCATGATAGCGGGGGGGCCTAATGAGCAGTTCTTC
CASSMIAGGPNEQFF
>14|TRBV7-2|TRBJ1-6|TRBD1|few
TGTGCCAGCAGCCTGGGACAGGCCACGTCACCCCTCCACTTT
CASSLGQATSPLHF
>16|TRBV5-1|TRBJ1-2|-|-
TGCGCCAGCAGCTTGGGCAGACCAGAGGCCAACTATGGCTACACCTTC
CASSLGRPEANYGYTF
>16|TRBV29-1|TRBJ1-1|-|once
TGCAGCGTTGAAGATCTTCTAGCGGTATTGAACACTGAAGCTTTCTTT
CSVEDLLAVLNTEAFF
>16|TRBV11-2|TRBJ2-1|TRBD1|-
TGTGCCAGCAGCCACACGGGACAGTTTTCCTACAATGAGCAGTTCTTC
CASSHTGQFSYNEQFF
>15|TRBV28|TRBJ2-7|-|once
TGTGCCAGCAGTCGCACGATGACAGGATCCTACGAGCAGTACTTC
CASSRTMTGSYEQYF
>14|TRBV19|TRBJ1-1|-|-
TGTGCCAGTAGTATAGGCGAGGGGAACACTGAAGCTTTCTTT
CASSIGEGNTEAFF
>14|TRBV5-1|TRBJ1-2|-|-
TGCGCCAGCAGCTTGTTCTCCGCTTTCTATGGCTACACCTTC
CASSLFSAFYGYTF
>14|TRBV5-5|TRBJ1-5|-|-
TGTGCCAGCAGTCTGGGAGGGATCGGTCAGCCCCAGCATTTT
CASSLGGIGQPQHF
>17|TRBV9|TRBJ1-6|-|-
TGTGCCAGCAGCCATACCCCGGACAGAGACTATAATTCACCCCTCCACTTT
CASSHTPDRDYNSPLHF
>16|TRBV27|TRBJ1-3|-|-
TGTGCCAGCAGTTTAAGGCCCGGGGGGGGTGGAAACACCATATATTTT
CASSLRPGGGGNTIYF
>15|TRBV5-6|TRBJ1-2|TRBD1|once
TGTGCCAGAGATCGGACAGGGATGGATGGAAGTGGCTACACCTTC
CARDRTGMDGSGYTF
>15|TRBV9|TRBJ1-2|-|-
TGTGCCAGCAGCGTAGATGGCGGGGCGAGAGGGGGCTACACCTTC
CASSVDGGARGGYTF
>18|TRBV5-1|TRBJ2-5|TRBD2|-
TGCGCCAGCAGCTTGGCTCTAGCGGGGGGAGCCGGCCAAGAGACCCAGTACTTC
CASSLALAGGAGQETQYF
>13|TRBV18|TRBJ1-1|-|-
TGTGCCAGCTCACCTTCGGGGGCCACTGAAGCTTTCTTT
CASSPSGATEAFF
>13|TRBV7-8|TRBJ1-2|-|-
TGTGCCAGCACCGGGGCCCCGAGTTTGAGCTACACCTTC
CASTGAPSLSYTF
>14|TRBV27|TRBJ1-1|TRBD1|-
TGTGCCAGCAGTCCCCGACAGGGGCCCACTGAAGCTTTCTTT
CASSPRQGPTEAFF
>14|TRBV18|TRBJ2-5|TRBD1|-
TGTGCCAGCTCAAATCTCGACAGGGCGGAGACCCAGTACTTC
CASSNLDRAETQYF
>14|TRBV6-4|TRBJ2-3|-|once
TGTGCCAGCAGTGACTGGGGGGGCACAGATACGCAGTATTTT
CASSDWGGTDTQYF